This T cell receptor (beta chain) is drawn from a study of Ad26.COV2.S vaccination and SARS-CoV-2 variants. The study, taken as a whole, reports: With respect to non-spike TCR breadth, vaccine and placebo recipients were similar.

This CDR3 region has 15 residues. Germline V CDR1 and CDR2: MNHEY, SVGAGI. V was shortened by 5 bases and J by 2 bases, with 14 bases between the two germline ends. This table comes from immunoSEQ multiplex PCR, and its TCRdb copy is limited to in-frame clones, with some not included. In the table there are hundreds of thousands of clones, approximately 90% of which are singletons. This clone was recorded a few times. Its cognate antigen is unknown. The specimen comprised peripheral blood, sampled after recovery from COVID-19. The rearrangement links TRBV6-5 to TRBJ2-3; the D is unclear. This receptor was taken from a human donor who had recovered from COVID-19. CDR3: CASSSWQEATDTQYF. CDR3 DNA: TGTGCCAGCAGTAGCTGGCAGGAAGCCACAGATACGCAGTATTTT.